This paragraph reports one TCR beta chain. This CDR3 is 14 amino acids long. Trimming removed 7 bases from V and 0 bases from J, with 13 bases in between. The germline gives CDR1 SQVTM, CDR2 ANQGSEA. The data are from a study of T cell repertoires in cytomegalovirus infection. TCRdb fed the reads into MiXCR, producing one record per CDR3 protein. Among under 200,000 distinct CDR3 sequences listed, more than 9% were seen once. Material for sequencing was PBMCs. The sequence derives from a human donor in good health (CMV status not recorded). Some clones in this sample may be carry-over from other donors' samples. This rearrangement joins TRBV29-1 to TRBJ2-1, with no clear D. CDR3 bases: TGCAGCGCCCTCGGCGTTAGCTCCTACAATGAGCAGTTCTTC. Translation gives CSALGVSSYNEQFF.